This TCR beta chain derives from a study of PD-1 blockade in classical Hodgkin lymphoma. This clone was observed a single time. Its antigen is as yet unknown. Germline assignment: CDR1 MDHEN and CDR2 SYDVKM. Trimming stripped 3 bases from V and 2 bases from J, with 7 bases between. The CDR3 has 13 amino acids. Libraries were prepared by immunoSEQ multiplex PCR; TCRdb keeps only in-frame clonotypes and omits some of them. Here the sample spans tens of thousands of clones, 78% being singletons. The time point here: cycle 4 day 1 (C4D1), after five to seven weeks of nivolumab. All patients relapsed after autologous stem cell transplantation, and brentuximab vedotin exposure varied. Study-level findings and limits: Complete responders' baseline diversity resembled that of newly diagnosed patients.

The specimen comprised peripheral blood mononuclear cells (PBMCs), sampled before the fourth cycle of nivolumab. This clonotype was sampled from a human donor with classical Hodgkin lymphoma. This chain joins TRBV28 and TRBJ1-1, with D unclear. The CDR3 nucleotides read TGTGCCAGCAGTTTTCGGGCTAACACTGAAGCTTTCTTT. Translated, it gives CASSFRANTEAFF.